The 6 T cell receptor beta chains below were found in one sample sequenced in a study of CD8 T cells in Susac syndrome. A quantity of about 0.5 to 1 ug RNA underwent reverse transcription using random hexamers. TCRdb reprocessed the immunoSEQ multiplex PCR reads via MiXCR and lists one record per CDR3 protein. The sample includes more than 150,000 distinct CDR3 sequences, around 95% seen only once; the top ten take 0.2% to 0.25%. Sequencing was carried out using CD8+ T cells from PBMCs. Source of these receptors: a human donor with multiple sclerosis.

V gene TRBV4-1 combines with J gene TRBJ2-7; D not certain. The CDR3 loop spans 14 amino acids. The V end was cut by 1 base, the J end by 0 bases, with 7 bases between. Germline V gives CDR1 MGHRA, CDR2 YSYEKL. In DNA form, the CDR3 reads TGCGCCAGCAGCCAAGTACCCCACTCCTACGAGCAGTACTTC. Translated: CASSQVPHSYEQYF.

This chain connects TRBV20-1 to TRBJ2-7, with D possibly matching TRBD1 (7 bases). Trimming took off 0 bases at V and 4 bases at J, with 16 bases between the two ends. Germline loops: CDR1 DFQATT, CDR2 SNEGSKA (reference sequence). This CDR3 comprises 15 residues. For the CDR3, the DNA is TGCAGTGCTAGAGATCAAGAGACAGGGACTTACGAGCAGTACTTC. This translates into CSARDQETGTYEQYF.

The V gene is TRBV20-1, the J gene TRBJ1-2; tentative D call: TRBD1 (6 bases). This CDR3 is built from 15 residues. CDR1 is DFQATT, CDR2 SNEGSKA, per germline (reference sequence). V was trimmed by 6 bases and J by 2 bases, leaving 19 bases between them. This chain's CDR3 is CSAKLTGSLNYGYTF. In DNA form, the CDR3 reads TGCAGTGCCAAGTTGACAGGTTCTCTGAACTATGGCTACACCTTC.

This chain uses TRBV29-1 with TRBJ2-1; D is possibly TRBD2 (6 bases). Deletions cut 6 bases from V and 5 bases from J, with 11 bases between. The germline gives CDR1 SQVTM, CDR2 ANQGSEA. The CDR3 loop spans 12 amino acids. The CDR3 here is CSVEGRDNEQFF. The CDR3 DNA is TGCAGCGTGGAGGGACGCGACAATGAGCAGTTCTTC.

The V call is TRBV15, the J call TRBJ1-2; no clear D gene. With 3 bases removed from V and 2 bases from J, the gap between germline ends came to 10 bases. Germline CDR1 reads LNHNV; CDR2 reads YYDKDF (reference sequence). The CDR3 is 14 residues long. Written as DNA, the CDR3 is TGTGCCACCAGCAGGCGGGCTTCGAACTATGGCTACACCTTC. Translated, it gives CATSRRASNYGYTF.

This chain connects TRBV5-1 to TRBJ2-6; the match to TRBD1 covers 7 bases. There are 18 residues in the CDR3. Losses at the gene ends were 0 bases for V and 4 bases for J; bases not matched to a gene: 10. CDR1 and CDR2 from the germline V gene are SGHRS and YFSETQ. Here the CDR3 reads CASSLGGQIRSGANVLTF. The CDR3 coding sequence is TGCGCCAGCAGCTTGGGGGGACAGATTCGTTCAGGGGCCAACGTCCTGACTTTC.